This entry lists 19 T cell receptor beta chains sequenced from one sample in a study of early T cells in non-severe SARS-CoV-2 infection. TCRdb fed the 5' RACE reads into MiXCR, producing one record per CDR3 protein. The table has 90,000 to 120,000 distinct CDR3 sequences, more than 9.5% seen once. Sequenced input: whole blood. The receptors here all came from an adult who was a healthcare worker with PCR-confirmed SARS-CoV-2 infection or an uninfected control (not recorded which).

The CDR3 loop is CSAPPRDSTDTQYF. The CDR3 DNA is TGCAGTGCGCCCCCCAGGGACAGCACAGATACGCAGTATTTT. The rearrangement joins TRBV20-1 to TRBJ2-3; either TRBD1 or TRBD2 may supply D (5 bases each). Germline V gene sequence: CDR1 DFQATT, CDR2 SNEGSKA (reference sequence). V lost 6 bases to trimming and J lost 0 bases, with 13 bases between them. This CDR3 comprises 14 residues.

This clonotype was counted a few times. This chain uses TRBV28 with TRBJ2-7; D is unresolved. The length of the CDR3 is 16 residues. Germline V lookup: CDR1 MDHEN, CDR2 SYDVKM. The V end lost 5 bases, the J end lost 6 bases, and 23 bases lay between the germline ends. CDR3 protein: CASSPRSRRRLGEQYF. The DNA of the CDR3 is TGTGCCAGCAGTCCTAGGTCCCGGCGGCGCCTGGGCGAGCAGTACTTC.

In this sample, this clonotype turned up many times. For the CDR3, the DNA is TGTGCCAGCAGCTTGACTAGCGGGAGCACAGATACGCAGTATTTT. This translates into CASSLTSGSTDTQYF. The rearrangement uses TRBV11-2 and TRBJ2-3; 10 nucleotides match TRBD2. Germline lookup yields CDR1 SGHAT and CDR2 FQNNGV. This CDR3 contains 15 residues. Unmatched junction bases numbered 0, after V lost 3 bases and J lost 0 bases. Full variable domain (rest looked up from reference TRBV11-2 and TRBJ2-3): EAGVAQSPRYKIIEKRQSVAFWCNPISGHATLYWYQQILGQGPKLLIQFQNNGVVDDSQLPKDRFSAERLKGVDSTLKIQPAKLEDSAVYLCASSLTSGSTDTQYFGPGTRLTVL.

This clonotype showed up just a few times. The J gene is TRBJ1-4, the V gene TRBV7-8; 7 nucleotides align to TRBD1. V lost 5 bases and J lost 4; bases outside the gene matches: 4. This CDR3 has 14 amino acids. Germline CDR1 reads SGHVS; CDR2 reads FQNEAQ. The CDR3 DNA reads as TGTGCCAGCAGCGCGGGACAGCTTAATGAAAAACTGTTTTTT. As protein: CASSAGQLNEKLFF. The entire variable domain, with the rest obtained from reference TRBV7-8 and TRBJ1-4, is as follows: GAGVSQSPRYKVAKRGQDVALRCDPISGHVSLFWYQQALGQGPEFLTYFQNEAQLDKSGLPSDRFFAERPEGSVSTLKIQRTQQEDSAVYLCASSAGQLNEKLFFGSGTQLSVL.

This clonotype has only a few counts. This chain uses TRBV11-2 with TRBJ2-5, with D maybe TRBD1 (6 bases). This CDR3 spans 13 amino acids. Looked up from germline, CDR1 is SGHAT and CDR2 is FQNNGV. The V end lost 5 bases, the J end lost 5 bases, and 12 bases lay between the germline ends. The CDR3 DNA reads TGTGCCAGCAGCCAAGAGAGGGGGGAGACCCAGTACTTC. It yields the protein CASSQERGETQYF. The complete variable domain, with remaining parts taken from reference TRBV11-2 and TRBJ2-5, reads EAGVAQSPRYKIIEKRQSVAFWCNPISGHATLYWYQQILGQGPKLLIQFQNNGVVDDSQLPKDRFSAERLKGVDSTLKIQPAKLEDSAVYLCASSQERGETQYFGPGTRLLVL.

A few counts support this clonotype. V is TRBV25-1 and J is TRBJ1-2; 8 bases fit TRBD1. V shed 5 bases, J shed 6 bases, and the junction held 8 bases outside the gene matches. The CDR3 has 14 residues. Germline CDR1 is MGHDK and CDR2 is SYGVNS. DNA for the CDR3: TGTGCCAGCAGTCTGACAGGGGAAGCGCATGGCTACACCTTC. Amino acid sequence: CASSLTGEAHGYTF.

Ten or more counts support this clonotype. The rearrangement joins TRBV20-1 to TRBJ1-1, with 7 bases fitting TRBD1. Germline V lookup: CDR1 DFQATT, CDR2 SNEGSKA (reference sequence). The J segment lost 8 bases and the V segment lost 0 bases, leaving 9 bases of the junction unmatched. The CDR3 spans 14 residues. The CDR3 sequence: CSARDDKRDSEAFF. The CDR3 region has the DNA TGCAGTGCTAGAGATGATAAGAGGGACAGCGAAGCTTTCTTT.

This clonotype has only a few counts. The genes are TRBV6-2 or TRBV6-3 and TRBJ1-1; possible D gene TRBD1, 6 bases. Germline V CDR1 and CDR2: MNHEY, SVGEGT. The V gene lost 4 bases and the J gene lost 1 base, with 10 bases spanning the gap. The CDR3 has 14 residues. CDR3 nucleotides: TGTGCCAGCAGTTTTGGACAGCGGAACACTGAAGCTTTCTTT. Its protein is CASSFGQRNTEAFF.

This clonotype was observed many times. The chain has TRBV20-1 and TRBJ2-7; D uncertain. Germline V gene lookup returns CDR1 DFQATT and CDR2 SNEGSKA (reference sequence). V lost 5 bases and J lost 1, with 12 bases in between. The CDR3 covers 13 residues. CDR3 region: CSAEPATSYEQYF. The CDR3 DNA sequence: TGCAGTGCTGAACCAGCTACATCCTACGAGCAGTACTTC.

This clonotype was recorded many times. The genes are TRBV3-1 and TRBJ1-2; no firm D call. The germline V gene encodes CDR1 LGHDT and CDR2 YNNKEL (reference sequence). Trimming shortened V by 2 bases and J by 4 bases, and 5 bases separated the two germline ends. This CDR3 has 12 residues. CDR3 coding DNA: TGTGCCAGCAGCCAATACATCTATGGCTACACCTTC. This codes for CASSQYIYGYTF.

This clonotype was recorded a few times. The chain has TRBV28 and TRBJ2-1, with 7 bases identical to TRBD2. V was clipped by 2 bases and J by 9 bases; unmatched bases: 7. Germline CDR1 is MDHEN and CDR2 is SYDVKM. The CDR3 extends over 14 amino acids. The CDR3 DNA is TGTGCCAGCAGTTTAGCGGGAGAGTTGGTTGAGCAGTTCTTC. Its protein product is CASSLAGELVEQFF.

The chain is built from TRBV7-9 and TRBJ1-4, with 7 bases identical to TRBD1. The CDR3 sequence is 15 residues long. Per the germline V gene, CDR1 is SEHNR and CDR2 is FQNEAQ (reference sequence). J was trimmed by 6 bases and V by 2 bases; bases with no gene match: 6. This CDR3 is CASSLPRTGYEKLFF. In nucleotides, the CDR3 is TGTGCCAGCAGCTTACCCCGGACAGGCTATGAAAAACTGTTTTTT.

DNA of the CDR3: TGTGCCAGCAGCTCAACAGGGGGGGGCACTGAAGCTTTCTTT. Translated, it gives CASSSTGGGTEAFF. This chain connects TRBV3-1 to TRBJ1-1; 8 bases line up with TRBD1. The length of the CDR3 is 14 residues. Germline CDR1 is LGHDT and CDR2 is YNNKEL (reference sequence). Trimming cost V 5 bases and J 4 bases; bases outside gene matches: 6.

This rearrangement joins TRBV7-9 to TRBJ2-7; D is ambiguous. The CDR3 length is 13 residues. V lost 4 bases, J lost 6 bases, and 13 bases lay in between. Germline V gives CDR1 SEHNR, CDR2 FQNEAQ (reference sequence). This CDR3 reads CASSSPVAREQYF. For the CDR3, the DNA is TGTGCCAGCAGCTCACCAGTGGCACGCGAGCAGTACTTC.

This clonotype was counted at least ten times. V gene TRBV19 combines with J gene TRBJ1-4; no firm D call. The CDR3 consists of 15 residues. The germline V gene has CDR1 LNHDA and CDR2 SQIVND (reference sequence). V was trimmed by 1 base and J by 0 bases, leaving 6 bases between them. Written as DNA, the CDR3 is TGTGCCAGTAGTATAGGGACGGCAACTAATGAAAAACTGTTTTTT. It is translated as CASSIGTATNEKLFF. The full variable domain, completed using reference TRBV19 and TRBJ1-4, is DGGITQSPKYLFRKEGQNVTLSCEQNLNHDAMYWYRQDPGQGLRLIYYSQIVNDFQKGDIAEGYSVSREKKESFPLTVTSAQKNPTAFYLCASSIGTATNEKLFFGSGTQLSVL.

This clonotype was recorded many times. The V and J genes are TRBV2 and TRBJ2-1, with D possibly TRBD2 on 6 matching bases. V lost 8 bases to trimming and J lost 2 bases, with 13 bases between them. CDR1 SNHLY and CDR2 FYNNEI come from the germline V gene. The CDR3 spans 14 residues. CDR3 amino acids: CASWAGPPYNEQFF. The CDR3 nucleotides read TGTGCCAGCTGGGCGGGACCACCCTACAATGAGCAGTTCTTC.

The rearrangement joins TRBV20-1 to TRBJ2-5; D perhaps matches TRBD1 (5 bases). This CDR3 region has 14 residues. Germline CDR1 is DFQATT and CDR2 is SNEGSKA (reference sequence). Trimming took 0 bases from V and 7 from J, leaving 15 bases between them. CDR3 in amino acids: CSARDSRSQGTQYF. The CDR3 region has the DNA TGCAGTGCTAGAGATAGTAGGTCCCAGGGGACCCAGTACTTC.

The chain has TRBV5-1 and TRBJ1-1, with 7 nucleotides matching TRBD1. This CDR3 has 14 residues. The V and J ends lost 4 bases and 1 base, in that order; junction bases with no gene match: 4. CDR1 and CDR2 from the germline V gene are SGHRS and YFSETQ. The CDR3 DNA is TGCGCCAGCAGCGTCCGGGACAGGAACACTGAAGCTTTCTTT. Amino acid sequence: CASSVRDRNTEAFF.

This chain uses TRBV28 with TRBJ2-7; TRBD1 aligns across 7 bases. Trimming at V came to 2 bases and at J to 2 bases, leaving 0 bases not matched to a gene. The CDR3 has 13 amino acids. Germline CDR1 is MDHEN and CDR2 is SYDVKM. The CDR3 loop reads CASSLQGAYEQYF. The CDR3, as DNA: TGTGCCAGCAGTTTACAGGGGGCCTACGAGCAGTACTTC.